This T cell receptor (beta chain) was observed in a study of regulatory T cells in long-lasting Graves disease. Documented time point: newly diagnosed GD, antithyroid drugs for less than 3 months. PBMCs were the source of the RNA used for TCR sequencing. Study outcomes and limitations: Persistent patients shared more public clonotypes (about 2,700) than newly diagnosed patients (about 1,000).

Building of the TCR beta libraries involved iRepertoire HTBI primers and Arm-PCR of CDR3 regions. TCRdb redid the calling of the multiplex PCR reads with MiXCR, one entry per CDR3 protein. The repertoire holds some 220,000 distinct CDR3 sequences, with approximately 18% as singletons. About this clonotype: Its matching antigen is unknown.

These data also featured in a second study, about T cells in Graves' hyperthyroidism and ophthalmopathy. From that paper: Diagnostic assessment was based on clinical symptoms, serum thyroxine and TRAb, thyroid ultrasound and orbital computed tomography.

This sequence was found in a woman aged 25 to 39 with Graves disease. The material sequenced was peripheral blood mononuclear cells (PBMCs), taken at new diagnosis, from a patient treated with antithyroid drugs.

CDR3 sequence: CASSFRASGFPYNEQFF. The CDR3 region has the DNA TGTGCCAGCAGTTTCCGGGCTAGCGGGTTCCCCTACAATGAGCAGTTCTTC. This chain uses TRBV12-3 or TRBV12-4 with TRBJ2-1; TRBD2 agrees at 8 bases. The J segment lost 2 bases and the V segment lost 3 bases, leaving 9 bases of the junction unmatched. This CDR3 has 17 amino acids.